One sample yielded the 22 T cell receptor beta chains listed below, sequenced in a study of cytomegalovirus exposure and HLA in healthy donors. Use of 60 Vbeta and 13 Jbeta primers characterized the PCR. The protocol was immunoSEQ multiplex PCR, while the TCRdb copy is restricted to in-frame clones and leaves out a portion. Of roughly 100,000 clones detected, around 75% appear once; the ten largest clones hold about 1.9%. Sequenced material: PBMCs. Receptor source: a young man in good health and CMV-seronegative.

With respect to this clone: The sample carries other DNA sequences with the same CDR3. The chain is built from TRBV4-1 and TRBJ1-1; tentative D call: TRBD1 (5 bases). Between the trimmed V and J ends, which lost 6 bases and 1 base, there was a span of 12 bases. CDR1 and CDR2 (germline): MGHRA, YSYEKL. CDR3 length: 14 residues. For the CDR3, the DNA is TGCGCCAGCAGTCGGGGGTCCCAGAACACTGAAGCTTTCTTT. Its protein is CASSRGSQNTEAFF.

The DNA for the CDR3 is TGTGCCAGCAGCCCTGGACAGGGGGCCTACGAGCAGTACTTC. Protein sequence: CASSPGQGAYEQYF. This chain connects TRBV13 to TRBJ2-7; 10 nucleotides align to TRBD1. The CDR3 covers 14 residues. Trimming removed 5 bases from V and 2 bases from J; junction bases left unmatched: 3. Per germline, CDR1 PRHDT and CDR2 FYEKMQ (reference sequence).

The J gene is TRBJ2-2, the V gene TRBV4-3, with a weak D call TRBD2 (5 bases). Trimming shortened V by 0 bases and J by 5 bases, and 13 bases separated the two germline ends. Germline CDR1 LGHNA, CDR2 YSLEER. The CDR3 contains 16 residues. The CDR3 bases are TGCGCCAGCAGCCAAGAGATCGCTAGCATGACCGGGGAGCTGTTTTTT. It specifies CASSQEIASMTGELFF.

The chain links TRBV7-2 to TRBJ2-5; TRBD1 might be the D (5 bases). CDR1 is SGHTA, CDR2 FQGNSA, per germline. The V and J ends lost 1 base and 3 bases respectively, with 9 bases between them. This CDR3 is built from 14 residues. CDR3 residues: CASSLDSGKETQYF. The CDR3 nucleotides read TGTGCCAGCAGCTTAGATTCAGGGAAAGAGACCCAGTACTTC.

Only one count was recorded for this clone. The V call is TRBV6-1, the J call TRBJ1-2, with D possibly matching TRBD1 (6 bases). Germline V gene data show CDR1 as MNHNS and CDR2 as SASEGT. V was shortened by 4 bases and J by 7 bases, with 10 bases between the two germline ends. The CDR3 covers 12 residues. CDR3 nucleotides: TGTGCCAGCAGTGCCACAGGGTTTGGCTACACCTTC. Translation gives CASSATGFGYTF.

The J gene is TRBJ2-1, the V gene TRBV7-9, with 7 bases lining up with TRBD2. There are 18 residues in the CDR3. From germline, CDR1 is SEHNR and CDR2 FQNEAQ (reference sequence). The V and J ends lost 0 bases and 3 bases, in that order; junction bases with no gene match: 11. DNA for the CDR3: TGTGCCAGCAGCTTAGCAAAGGGCGCGGGAGCAGTCTACAATGAGCAGTTCTTC. Protein product: CASSLAKGAGAVYNEQFF.

Worth noting for this clone: This same CDR3 is encoded by further DNA sequences in the sample. The chain uses TRBV15 and TRBJ1-5, with TRBD1 matching 8 bases. Germline V gene sequence: CDR1 LNHNV, CDR2 YYDKDF (reference sequence). CDR3 length: 14 amino acids. The ends lost 3 bases at V and 2 bases at J; junction bases unmatched: 0. CDR3 sequence reads: CATSRDRGNQPQHF. CDR3 nucleotides: TGTGCCACCAGCAGGGACAGGGGCAATCAGCCCCAGCATTTT.

This chain links TRBV9 with TRBJ1-1; D is unclear. From germline, CDR1 is SGDLS and CDR2 YYNGEE. Trimming left V 5 bases short and J 3 bases short, with 17 bases between. The CDR3 has 15 residues. The CDR3 reads CASRDFKGGDTEAFF. As DNA, the CDR3 is TGTGCCAGCAGAGATTTTAAGGGAGGAGACACTGAAGCTTTCTTT.

J is TRBJ1-5 and V is TRBV2; TRBD1 agrees at 9 bases. From germline, CDR1 is SNHLY and CDR2 FYNNEI. V gave up 3 bases and J gave up 1 base; unmatched junction bases: 1. The CDR3 contains 15 residues. CDR3: CASSEGQGSNQPQHF. The CDR3 DNA is TGTGCCAGCAGTGAGGGACAGGGAAGCAATCAGCCCCAGCATTTT.

This sequence joins TRBV28 and TRBJ2-7; unclear D gene. CDR3 size: 12 residues. Between the trimmed V and J ends, which lost 3 bases and 7 bases, there was a span of 10 bases. CDR1 is MDHEN, CDR2 SYDVKM, per germline. DNA of the CDR3: TGTGCCAGCAGTTTCTCTGGGCTTGAGCAGTACTTC. This translates into CASSFSGLEQYF.

This clone was recorded a few times. The chain is built from TRBV27 and TRBJ1-1; D remains ambiguous. The CDR3 consists of 13 residues. V lost 0 bases and J lost 5, with 7 bases in between. Germline-derived CDR1 and CDR2 are MNHEY and SMNVEV (reference sequence). The chain's CDR3 is CASSLSAFTEAFF. Here the CDR3 DNA reads TGTGCCAGCAGTTTATCGGCTTTTACTGAAGCTTTCTTT.

This clone is a singleton in its sample. J is TRBJ2-1 and V is TRBV11-2, with D tentatively TRBD2 (7 bases). Germline V lookup: CDR1 SGHAT, CDR2 FQNNGV. The CDR3 covers 15 residues. The V and J ends lost 5 bases and 1 base respectively, with 12 bases between them. The CDR3 DNA sequence: TGTGCCAGCAGCCCAGGGGAGGGATCCTACAATGAGCAGTTCTTC. This encodes CASSPGEGSYNEQFF.

V and J are TRBV4-3 and TRBJ1-2, with 7 bases lining up with TRBD1. V gave up 1 base and J gave up 4 bases; unmatched junction bases: 9. There are 16 residues in the CDR3. The V gene's germline CDR1 is LGHNA and CDR2 YSLEER. As DNA, the CDR3 is TGCGCCAGCAGCCAAGGACTTCAGACAGGGATCTATGGCTACACCTTC. Amino acids: CASSQGLQTGIYGYTF.

In regard to this clone: Other DNA variants within this sample encode the same CDR3. The genes are TRBV18 and TRBJ1-2; weak D call: TRBD1 (5 bases). Germline CDR1 reads KGHSH; CDR2 reads LQKENI. The V end lost 2 bases, the J end lost 5 bases, and 9 bases lay between the germline ends. The CDR3 extends over 13 amino acids. As DNA, the CDR3 is TGTGCCAGCTCACCAACCGGGGGTTATGGCTACACCTTC. Residues: CASSPTGGYGYTF.

The count of this clone is one. The chain has TRBV18 and TRBJ1-1; D is ambiguous. The CDR3 consists of 13 residues. Trimming shortened V by 3 bases and J by 3 bases, and 8 bases separated the two germline ends. Germline assignment: CDR1 KGHSH and CDR2 LQKENI. The CDR3 loop is CASSPLSYTEAFF. CDR3 nucleotide sequence: TGTGCCAGCTCACCCTTGTCGTACACTGAAGCTTTCTTT.

The chain combines TRBV28 with TRBJ2-7; a weak D match, TRBD2 (5 bases). Germline assignment: CDR1 MDHEN and CDR2 SYDVKM. V was shortened by 4 bases and J by 2 bases, with 12 bases between the two germline ends. The CDR3 is made up of 14 amino acids. The CDR3 coding sequence is TGTGCCAGCAGTTCTGTCGGGATGGCCTACGAGCAGTACTTC. Translating gives CASSSVGMAYEQYF.

J is TRBJ1-3 and V is TRBV6-1, with 7 bases that match TRBD1. Germline V gene data show CDR1 as MNHNS and CDR2 as SASEGT. Unmatched junction bases numbered 1, after V lost 3 bases and J lost 2 bases. CDR3 length: 14 residues. In DNA, the CDR3 is TGTGCCAGCAGTGACAGGGGGGCTGGAAACACCATATATTTT. Protein: CASSDRGAGNTIYF.

In the case of this clone: The same CDR3 can be traced to other DNA sequences in this sample. This chain uses TRBV9 with TRBJ1-1, with 9 bases matching TRBD1. The CDR3 has 15 residues. J lost 0 bases, V lost 3 bases, and 3 bases had no gene match. The V gene's germline CDR1 is SGDLS and CDR2 YYNGEE. CDR3: CASSGGTGMNTEAFF. The DNA for the CDR3 is TGTGCCAGCAGCGGCGGGACAGGGATGAACACTGAAGCTTTCTTT.

The chain joins TRBV5-7 to TRBJ2-1; D perhaps matches TRBD1 (6 bases). TRBV5-7 is recorded as an ORF, its role being uncertain. V was trimmed by 0 bases and J by 7 bases, leaving 8 bases between them. The CDR3 is 13 residues long. CDR3 in DNA: TGTGCCAGCAGCTTGGATCAGGGGAATGAGCAGTTCTTC. Translated: CASSLDQGNEQFF.

The chain employs TRBV30 and TRBJ2-7; D gene ambiguous. Germline CDR1 and CDR2: GTSNPN and SVGIG (reference sequence). V lost 2 bases and J 3 bases, leaving 5 bases between the germline ends. CDR3 size: 11 residues. As DNA, the CDR3 is TGTGCCTGGAGTCCCCGCTACGAGCAGTACTTC. Translating gives CAWSPRYEQYF.

About this clone itself: The conserved closing phenylalanine or tryptophan is absent in this CDR3, likely reflecting a read error. The J gene is TRBJ2-3, the V gene TRBV6-5; TRBD2 aligns across 9 bases. The CDR3 runs to 13 residues. The V segment lost 6 bases and the J segment 8 bases; nucleotides outside the gene matches: 6. Germline CDR1 and CDR2: MNHEY and SVGAGI. The CDR3 protein is CASSLAGWGTQYS. The CDR3 region has the DNA TGTGCCAGCAGCCTAGCGGGGTGGGGTACGCAGTATTCT.

The J gene is TRBJ2-2, the V gene TRBV11-3; D uncertain. The CDR3 extends over 14 amino acids. Germline lookup yields CDR1 SGHNT and CDR2 YENEEA. Trimming pared 0 bases from V and 3 bases from J, leaving 5 bases between. CDR3 DNA sequence: TGTGCCAGCAGCTTAGATCGGTACACCGGGGAGCTGTTTTTT. Its translation is CASSLDRYTGELFF.